This record concerns one T cell receptor (beta chain) sequence. The data derive from a study of blood T cell repertoires in COVID-19. Trimming removed 4 bases from V and 4 bases from J, with 10 bases in between. Germline assignment: CDR1 MGHRA and CDR2 YSYEKL. The CDR3 length is 13 residues. In the authors' methods: Amplification from reference gene primers served as the basis for estimated nucleated cell counts. Sequencing used immunoSEQ multiplex PCR; TCRdb keeps in-frame clones, though not all of them. The DNA gave D and trimming, while V, J and clone size come from that table. Among under 150,000 clones, approximately 88% were seen once, and the ten largest hold 25% to 30%.

Sample: peripheral blood. This chain connects TRBV4-1 to TRBJ2-5; D ambiguous. The sequence was collected from a human donor in a cohort sampled during active COVID-19. The CDR3 loop is CASSLALLETQYF. As DNA, the CDR3 is TGCGCCAGCAGCCTAGCCCTTCTAGAGACCCAGTACTTC.